This is a list of T cell receptor beta chains from one sample in a study of T cell responses to AZD1222 COVID-19 vaccine. Sequenced by immunoSEQ multiplex PCR; TCRdb stores in-frame clones only, minus some. The sample contains 95,000 to 110,000 clones, 91% of which appear only once. The starting material was peripheral blood, obtained on day 0 of AZD1222 vaccination. These receptor sequences come from an adult in good health. CDR3s include the opening cysteine and the closing phenylalanine or tryptophan.

>TRBV5-6|TRBJ2-3
CASSLGRVRLGTDTQYF
>TRBV7-7|TRBJ2-1
CASSLAGGGNEQFF
>TRBV5-1|TRBJ2-7
CASSLRGSGVLLNYEQYF
>TRBV24-1|TRBJ1-5
CATSWFSDSNQPQHF
>TRBV19|TRBJ1-3
CASSPSRGGNTIYF
>TRBV7-6|TRBJ2-5
CASSLGAGTGDGTQYF
>TRBV7-2|TRBJ1-5
CASSTGRTGGNQPQHF
>TRBV4-3|TRBJ2-1
CASSSRAASYNEQFF
>TRBV5-1|TRBJ1-3
CASSLIGDHSGNTIYF
>TRBV6-2/TRBV6-3|TRBJ1-5
CASSYSTGDVQPQHF
>TRBV7-2|TRBJ1-6
CASSLRVYNSPLHF
>TRBV5-1|TRBJ2-7
CASSLVLAGASYEQYF
>TRBV20-1|TRBJ1-4
CSARPEKLFF
>TRBV7-2|TRBJ2-1
CASSPQGSSLNEQFF
>TRBV5-4|TRBJ2-5
CASGPGQEVGETQYF